This TCR beta chain was found in a study of cytomegalovirus exposure and HLA in healthy donors. Sequenced by immunoSEQ multiplex PCR; TCRdb stores in-frame clones only, minus some. The repertoire consists of hundreds of thousands of clones, with 85% to 90% occurring once and the leading ten covering 2.5% to 3%. The donors belonged to the roughly 110-subject validation cohort, separate from the approximately 700-subject first cohort. CDR1 is SEHNR, CDR2 FQNEAQ, per germline (reference sequence). This CDR3 has 15 amino acids. V lost 0 bases, J lost 3 bases, and 5 bases stayed unmatched. The chain joins TRBV7-9 to TRBJ2-7; 7 bases map to TRBD1. The sample consisted of PBMCs. This clonotype originated in a man younger than 30 in good health and CMV-seronegative. This CDR3 reads CASSLAPGTVYEQYF. CDR3 bases: TGTGCCAGCAGCTTAGCTCCCGGGACAGTCTACGAGCAGTACTTC.